A selection of T cell receptor beta chains follows, all from one sample in a study of PD-1 blockade in classical Hodgkin lymphoma. Sequencing used immunoSEQ multiplex PCR; TCRdb keeps in-frame clones, though not all of them. The top ten hold approximately 15% of the sample, which has about 92,000 clones, over 80% seen once. The sequencing used peripheral blood mononuclear cells (PBMCs), collected before the fourth cycle of nivolumab. These receptor sequences come from a human donor with classical Hodgkin lymphoma. CDR3s include the opening cysteine and the closing phenylalanine or tryptophan. Each record gives: clone size, D gene, J gene, V gene, CDR3 length, CDR3 protein, CDR3 DNA. A D gene is named only where the DNA matches it firmly. Rows may omit the clone size; those that give it use once, few, many or a size class.

clone_size: NA; d_call: NA; j_call: TRBJ1-2; v_call: TRBV20-1; cdr3_length: 9; cdr3_aa: CSAVGASTF; cdr3_nt: TGCAGTGCAGTGGGGGCATCCACCTTC
clone_size: NA; d_call: NA; j_call: TRBJ1-1; v_call: TRBV19; cdr3_length: 14; cdr3_aa: CASSRQEMNTEAFF; cdr3_nt: TGTGCCAGTAGCCGACAGGAGATGAACACTGAAGCTTTCTTT
clone_size: NA; d_call: NA; j_call: TRBJ2-2; v_call: TRBV7-9; cdr3_length: 13; cdr3_aa: CASSLVGGGELFF; cdr3_nt: TGTGCCAGCAGCTTAGTCGGTGGCGGGGAGCTGTTTTTT
clone_size: NA; d_call: TRBD1; j_call: TRBJ1-2; v_call: TRBV9; cdr3_length: 15; cdr3_aa: CASSDAGTAVYGYTF; cdr3_nt: TGTGCCAGCAGCGACGCCGGGACAGCAGTCTATGGCTACACCTTC
clone_size: few; d_call: NA; j_call: TRBJ1-5; v_call: TRBV28; cdr3_length: 12; cdr3_aa: CASSPRNQPQHF; cdr3_nt: TGTGCCAGCAGCCCCAGGAATCAGCCCCAGCATTTT
clone_size: once; d_call: NA; j_call: TRBJ2-3; v_call: TRBV14; cdr3_length: 13; cdr3_aa: CASSPTQTDTQYF; cdr3_nt: TGTGCCAGCAGCCCGACTCAGACAGATACGCAGTATTTT
clone_size: NA; d_call: TRBD1; j_call: TRBJ1-2; v_call: TRBV4-2; cdr3_length: 14; cdr3_aa: CASSLDRQRQGYTF; cdr3_nt: TGTGCCAGCAGCTTGGACAGGCAGAGGCAGGGCTACACCTTC
clone_size: NA; d_call: NA; j_call: TRBJ2-7; v_call: TRBV13; cdr3_length: 14; cdr3_aa: CASSLESLNYEQYF; cdr3_nt: TGTGCCAGCAGCTTAGAGTCCCTCAACTACGAGCAGTACTTC
clone_size: NA; d_call: NA; j_call: TRBJ1-1; v_call: TRBV28; cdr3_length: 15; cdr3_aa: CASSLGGKLNTEAFF; cdr3_nt: TGTGCCAGCAGTTTAGGTGGCAAATTGAACACTGAAGCTTTCTTT
clone_size: NA; d_call: NA; j_call: TRBJ2-2; v_call: TRBV6-1; cdr3_length: 11; cdr3_aa: CAISPAGELFF; cdr3_nt: TGTGCCATCTCCCCCGCTGGGGAGCTGTTTTTT
clone_size: NA; d_call: TRBD2; j_call: TRBJ2-1; v_call: TRBV6-4; cdr3_length: 16; cdr3_aa: CASSDDGTSGSNEQFF; cdr3_nt: TGTGCCAGCAGTGACGACGGGACTAGCGGGAGCAATGAGCAGTTCTTC
clone_size: NA; d_call: TRBD1; j_call: TRBJ2-7; v_call: TRBV19; cdr3_length: 15; cdr3_aa: CASSIGTGGAYEQYF; cdr3_nt: TGTGCCAGTAGTATAGGGACAGGGGGCGCCTACGAGCAGTACTTC
clone_size: NA; d_call: TRBD1; j_call: TRBJ2-7; v_call: TRBV2; cdr3_length: 14; cdr3_aa: CASSEVRGSNEQYF; cdr3_nt: TGTGCCAGCAGTGAAGTCAGGGGGAGCAACGAGCAGTACTTC
clone_size: NA; d_call: TRBD2; j_call: TRBJ2-7; v_call: TRBV5-6; cdr3_length: 14; cdr3_aa: CASSRSGRASEQYF; cdr3_nt: TGTGCCAGCAGCAGGAGCGGGAGGGCCAGCGAGCAGTACTTC
clone_size: NA; d_call: NA; j_call: TRBJ1-5; v_call: TRBV29-1; cdr3_length: 14; cdr3_aa: CSVSTGYGNQPQHF; cdr3_nt: TGCAGCGTGTCCACAGGGTACGGCAATCAGCCCCAGCATTTT
clone_size: NA; d_call: TRBD1; j_call: TRBJ1-5; v_call: TRBV6-6; cdr3_length: 14; cdr3_aa: CATRPGQGSQPQHF; cdr3_nt: TGTGCCACCCGTCCGGGACAGGGAAGTCAGCCCCAGCATTTT
clone_size: NA; d_call: TRBD1; j_call: TRBJ2-4; v_call: TRBV6-5; cdr3_length: 11; cdr3_aa: CASRQGNIQYF; cdr3_nt: TGTGCCAGCAGACAGGGGAACATTCAGTACTTC
clone_size: NA; d_call: TRBD1; j_call: TRBJ1-5; v_call: TRBV28; cdr3_length: 17; cdr3_aa: CASSWGQSSEADQPQHF; cdr3_nt: TGTGCCAGCAGTTGGGGACAGTCATCTGAGGCCGATCAGCCCCAGCATTTT
clone_size: NA; d_call: TRBD2; j_call: TRBJ2-1; v_call: TRBV6-8; cdr3_length: 16; cdr3_aa: CASSHRLADSYNEQFF; cdr3_nt: TGTGCCAGCAGTCATCGACTAGCGGACTCCTACAATGAGCAGTTCTTC
clone_size: NA; d_call: NA; j_call: TRBJ2-4; v_call: TRBV29-1; cdr3_length: 12; cdr3_aa: CSIGLNKNIQYF; cdr3_nt: TGCAGCATAGGACTAAACAAAAACATTCAGTACTTC
clone_size: NA; d_call: TRBD1; j_call: TRBJ1-2; v_call: TRBV10-1; cdr3_length: 16; cdr3_aa: CASITGGERSDYGYTF; cdr3_nt: TGCGCCAGCATTACAGGGGGCGAAAGGTCTGACTATGGCTACACCTTC
clone_size: NA; d_call: NA; j_call: TRBJ1-2; v_call: TRBV10-3; cdr3_length: 16; cdr3_aa: CAISESPGVGERGYTF; cdr3_nt: TGTGCCATCAGTGAGTCCCCCGGAGTCGGGGAGCGAGGCTACACCTTC